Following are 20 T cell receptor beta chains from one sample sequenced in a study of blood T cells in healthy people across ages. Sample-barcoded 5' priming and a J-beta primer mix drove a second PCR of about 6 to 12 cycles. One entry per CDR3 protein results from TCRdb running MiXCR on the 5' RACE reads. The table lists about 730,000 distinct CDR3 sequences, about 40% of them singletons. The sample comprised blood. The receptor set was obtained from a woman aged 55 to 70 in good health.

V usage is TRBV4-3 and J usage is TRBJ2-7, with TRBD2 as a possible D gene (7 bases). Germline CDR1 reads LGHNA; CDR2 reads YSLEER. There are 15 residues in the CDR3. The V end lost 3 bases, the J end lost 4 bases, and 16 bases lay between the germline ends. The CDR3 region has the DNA TGCGCCAGCAGCCAGGAACGTAGGGGGGGTTACGAGCAGTACTTC. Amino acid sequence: CASSQERRGGYEQYF.

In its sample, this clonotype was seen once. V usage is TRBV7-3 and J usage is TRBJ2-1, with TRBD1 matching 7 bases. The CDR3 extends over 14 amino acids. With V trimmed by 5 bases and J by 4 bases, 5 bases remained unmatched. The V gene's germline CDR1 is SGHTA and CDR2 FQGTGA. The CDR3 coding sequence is TGTGCCAGCAGCACCGGGACAGTTTACAATGAGCAGTTCTTC. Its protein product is CASSTGTVYNEQFF.

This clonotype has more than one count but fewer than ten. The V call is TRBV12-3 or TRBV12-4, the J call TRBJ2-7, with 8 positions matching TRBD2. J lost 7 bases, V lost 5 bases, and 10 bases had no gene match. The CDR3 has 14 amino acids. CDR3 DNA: TGTGCCAGCAGTCATCCGGGGGGGCAGGATGAGCAGTACTTC. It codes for CASSHPGGQDEQYF.

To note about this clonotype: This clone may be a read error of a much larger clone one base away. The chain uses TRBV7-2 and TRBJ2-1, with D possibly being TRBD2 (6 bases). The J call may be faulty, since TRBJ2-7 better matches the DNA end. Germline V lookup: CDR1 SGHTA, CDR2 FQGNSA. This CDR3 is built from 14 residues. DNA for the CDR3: TGTGCCAGCAGCCGGGGACTCAACTACAATGAGCAGTACTTC. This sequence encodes CASSRGLNYNEQYF.

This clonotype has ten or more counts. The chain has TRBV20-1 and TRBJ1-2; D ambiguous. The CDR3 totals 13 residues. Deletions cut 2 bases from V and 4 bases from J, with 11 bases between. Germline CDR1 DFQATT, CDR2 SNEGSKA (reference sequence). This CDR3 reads CSARRQPIYGYTF. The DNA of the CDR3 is TGCAGTGCTAGACGGCAGCCGATCTATGGCTACACCTTC.

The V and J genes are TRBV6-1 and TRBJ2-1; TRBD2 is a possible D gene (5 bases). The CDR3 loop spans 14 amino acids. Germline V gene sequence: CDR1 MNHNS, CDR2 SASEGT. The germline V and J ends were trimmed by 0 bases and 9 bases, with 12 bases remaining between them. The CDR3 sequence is CASSEADSASEQFF. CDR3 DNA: TGTGCCAGCAGTGAAGCGGACTCGGCCAGTGAGCAGTTCTTC.

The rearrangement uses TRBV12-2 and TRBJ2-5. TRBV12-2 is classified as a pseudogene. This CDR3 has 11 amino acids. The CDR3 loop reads CASRGTRTQYF. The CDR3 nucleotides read TGTGCAAGTCGGGGAACCCGGACCCAGTACTTC.

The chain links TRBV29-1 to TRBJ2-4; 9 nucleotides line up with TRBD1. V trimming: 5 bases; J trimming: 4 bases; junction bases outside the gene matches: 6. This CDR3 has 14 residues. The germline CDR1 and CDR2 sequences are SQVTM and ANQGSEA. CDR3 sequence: CSVQDGTGKNIQYF. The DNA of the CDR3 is TGCAGCGTTCAGGACGGGACAGGGAAAAACATTCAGTACTTC.

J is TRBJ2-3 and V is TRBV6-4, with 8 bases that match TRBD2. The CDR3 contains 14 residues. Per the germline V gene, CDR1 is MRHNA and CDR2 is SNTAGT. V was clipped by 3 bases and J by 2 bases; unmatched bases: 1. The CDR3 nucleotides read TGTGCCAGCAGTGAAGCGGGGGACACAGATACGCAGTATTTT. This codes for CASSEAGDTDTQYF.

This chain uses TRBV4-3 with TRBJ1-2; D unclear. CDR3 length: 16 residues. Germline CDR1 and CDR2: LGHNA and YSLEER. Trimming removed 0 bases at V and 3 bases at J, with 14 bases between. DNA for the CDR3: TGCGCCAGCAGCCAAGATCTCCTGACCGAGGACTATGGCTACACCTTC. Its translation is CASSQDLLTEDYGYTF.

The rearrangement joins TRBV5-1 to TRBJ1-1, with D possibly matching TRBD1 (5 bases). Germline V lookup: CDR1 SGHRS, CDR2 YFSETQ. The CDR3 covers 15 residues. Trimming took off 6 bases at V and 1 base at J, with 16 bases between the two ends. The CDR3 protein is CASIQGGTANTEAFF. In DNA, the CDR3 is TGCGCCAGCATCCAAGGCGGGACTGCGAACACTGAAGCTTTCTTT.

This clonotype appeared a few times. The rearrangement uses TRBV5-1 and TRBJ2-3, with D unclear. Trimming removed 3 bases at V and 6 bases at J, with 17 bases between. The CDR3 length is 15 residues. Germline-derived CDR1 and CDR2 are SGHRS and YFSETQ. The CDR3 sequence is CASSSGPPLGDTQYF. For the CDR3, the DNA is TGCGCCAGCAGCTCAGGACCACCGCTCGGGGATACGCAGTATTTT.

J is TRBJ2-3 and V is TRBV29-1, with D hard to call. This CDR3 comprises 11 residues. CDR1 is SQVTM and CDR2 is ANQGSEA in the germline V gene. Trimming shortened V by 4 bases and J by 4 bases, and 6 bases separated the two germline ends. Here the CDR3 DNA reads TGCAGCGTTGGGTCAGCAGATACGCAGTATTTT. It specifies CSVGSADTQYF.

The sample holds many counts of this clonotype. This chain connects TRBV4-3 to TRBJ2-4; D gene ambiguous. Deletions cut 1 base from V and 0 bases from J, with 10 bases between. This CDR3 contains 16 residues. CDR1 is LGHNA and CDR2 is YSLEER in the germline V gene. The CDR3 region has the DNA TGCGCCAGCAGCCAAGGGTTCCTTCTAGCCAAAAACATTCAGTACTTC. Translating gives CASSQGFLLAKNIQYF.

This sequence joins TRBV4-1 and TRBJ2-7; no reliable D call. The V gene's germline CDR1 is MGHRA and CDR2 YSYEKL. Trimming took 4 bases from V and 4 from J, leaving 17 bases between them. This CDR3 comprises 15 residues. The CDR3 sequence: CASSPYQGLQYEQYF. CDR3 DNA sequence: TGCGCCAGCAGCCCCTATCAAGGGTTGCAATACGAGCAGTACTTC.

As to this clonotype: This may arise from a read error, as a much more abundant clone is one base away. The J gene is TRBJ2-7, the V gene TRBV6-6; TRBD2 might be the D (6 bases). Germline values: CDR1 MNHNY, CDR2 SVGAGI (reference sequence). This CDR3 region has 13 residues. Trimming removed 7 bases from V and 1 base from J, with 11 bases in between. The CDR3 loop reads CASKVGRSYEQYF. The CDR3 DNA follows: TGTGCCAGCAAGGTGGGGAGGTCCTACGAGCAGTACTTC.

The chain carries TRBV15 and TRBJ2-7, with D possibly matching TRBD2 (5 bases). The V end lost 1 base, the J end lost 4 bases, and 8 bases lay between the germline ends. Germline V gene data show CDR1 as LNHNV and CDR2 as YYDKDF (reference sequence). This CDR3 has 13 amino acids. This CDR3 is CATSRVPGYEQYF. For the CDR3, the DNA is TGTGCCACCAGCAGAGTACCGGGGTACGAGCAGTACTTC.

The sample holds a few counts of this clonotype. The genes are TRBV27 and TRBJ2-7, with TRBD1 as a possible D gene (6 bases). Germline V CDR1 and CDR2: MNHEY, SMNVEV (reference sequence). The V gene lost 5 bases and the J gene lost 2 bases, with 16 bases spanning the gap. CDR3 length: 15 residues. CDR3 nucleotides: TGTGCCAGCAGTCCGTCGACAGGTGGCCCCTACGAGCAGTACTTC. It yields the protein CASSPSTGGPYEQYF.

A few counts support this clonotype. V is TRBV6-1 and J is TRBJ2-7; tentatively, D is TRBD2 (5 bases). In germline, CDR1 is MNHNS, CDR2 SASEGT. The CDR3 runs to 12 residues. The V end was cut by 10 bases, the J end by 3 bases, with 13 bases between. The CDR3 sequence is CATRGNRYEQYF. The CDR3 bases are TGTGCCACCCGAGGGAATCGCTACGAGCAGTACTTC.

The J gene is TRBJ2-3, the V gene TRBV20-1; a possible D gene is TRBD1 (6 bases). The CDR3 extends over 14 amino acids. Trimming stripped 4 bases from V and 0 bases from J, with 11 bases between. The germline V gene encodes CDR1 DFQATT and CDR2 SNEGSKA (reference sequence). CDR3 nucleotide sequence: TGCAGTGCTAAGACAGGAATCAGCACAGATACGCAGTATTTT. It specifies CSAKTGISTDTQYF.